This T cell receptor (beta chain) derives from a study of cytomegalovirus exposure and HLA in healthy donors. Study-wide results and caveats: Many donors shared some public TCRs, even though most TCR sequences were rare.

The PCR had 60 Vbeta and 13 Jbeta primers. Here immunoSEQ multiplex PCR was the method, and the copy in TCRdb shows in-frame clones only, minus some. The profile covers approximately 220,000 clones, with about 83% appearing a single time and about 1.4% taken by the ten largest. The CDR3 totals 15 residues. In germline, CDR1 is MNHEY, CDR2 SMNVEV (reference sequence). V was pared by 3 bases and J by 3 bases, with 4 bases of the junction left unmatched. Notes on this clone: Antigen: not known.

What was sequenced was PBMCs. V and J are TRBV27 and TRBJ2-3; 9 nucleotides align to TRBD1. This clonotype originated in a girl aged 10 to 17 in good health and CMV-seronegative. The CDR3, as DNA: TGTGCCAGCAGTTTCACAGGGGGCATGACAGATACGCAGTATTTT. Encoded protein: CASSFTGGMTDTQYF.